The rows below give T cell receptor beta chains drawn from one sample of a study of shared clonotypes between healthy human individuals. Assay: immunoSEQ multiplex PCR; the TCRdb copy retains only in-frame clones and omits some. The repertoire has fewer than 350,000 clones, roughly 84% of them found once; the top ten carry around 15%. The sequencing sample was made of memory CD8+ T cells sorted from blood. The source of these receptors is a man between 18 and 29 years old in good health. Both conserved end residues are part of each CDR3. The D gene is left open where the match is weak. Clone size is shown for a subset of rows, as once, few, many or a class of expanded clone.

d_call clone_size j_call v_call cdr3_aa cdr3_nt
TRBD2 NA TRBJ2-5 TRBV12-5 CASGLRGLAGGQYQETQYF TGTGCTAGTGGTTTGAGGGGACTAGCGGGAGGGCAGTATCAAGAGACCCAGTACTTC
TRBD2 NA TRBJ2-1 TRBV19 CASTLLAGSYNEQFF TGTGCCAGTACCCTACTAGCGGGCTCCTACAATGAGCAGTTCTTC
TRBD1 NA TRBJ2-6 TRBV19 CASSIFQGGFPGQGAKRANVLTF TGTGCCAGTAGTATTTTTCAGGGTGGATTCCCGGGACAGGGTGCGAAGAGAGCCAACGTCCTGACTTTC
TRBD1 NA TRBJ1-2 TRBV28 CASSLYGDRVDGYTF TGTGCCAGCAGTTTATATGGGGACAGGGTTGATGGCTACACCTTC
TRBD2 NA TRBJ2-5 TRBV28 CASSLLAEETQYF TGTGCCAGCAGTTTACTAGCGGAAGAGACCCAGTACTTC
TRBD1 NA TRBJ1-4 TRBV6-5 CASSSTGGTNEKLFF TGTGCCAGCAGCAGTACAGGGGGCACTAATGAAAAACTGTTTTTT
NA NA TRBJ1-1 TRBV6-5 CASSYFGVESEAFF TGTGCCAGCAGTTACTTCGGGGTCGAGTCTGAAGCTTTCTTT
NA NA TRBJ2-5 TRBV7-8 CASNPQRGAKGETQYF TGTGCCAGCAACCCCCAACGGGGGGCTAAGGGGGAGACCCAGTACTTC
NA NA TRBJ1-1 TRBV2 CATKYPDRTSWAFF TGTGCCACCAAGTATCCTGACAGGACCAGTTGGGCTTTCTTT
NA NA TRBJ2-7 TRBV28 CASSQNIHGGYEQYF TGTGCCAGCAGCCAGAACATCCATGGGGGCTACGAGCAGTACTTC
NA NA TRBJ1-2 TRBV18 CASSPEGEYGYTF TGTGCCAGCTCCCCCGAGGGGGAGTATGGCTACACCTTC
NA NA TRBJ1-5 TRBV2 CASSESASQPQHF TGTGCCAGCAGTGAATCTGCCAGTCAGCCCCAGCATTTT
NA once TRBJ2-2 TRBV9 CASSVEGERTGELFF TGTGCCAGCAGCGTAGAGGGGGAGCGGACCGGGGAGCTGTTTTTT
NA once TRBJ1-1 TRBV13 CASSFSGNTEAFF TGTGCCAGCAGCTTTAGCGGCAACACTGAAGCTTTCTTT
NA NA TRBJ2-3 TRBV7-9 CASSLARAGRSTDTQYF TGTGCCAGCAGCTTAGCCAGGGCAGGTAGATCCACAGATACGCAGTATTTT